This paragraph reports one T cell receptor (beta chain). Its cognate antigen has yet to be identified. There are no base qualities to consult, and no much larger clone falls within one base. This record belongs to a study of blood T cells in healthy people across ages (dated by TCRdb to the mid-2010s). With respect to the entire study: Template switching captured roughly one uniquely barcoded TCR beta cDNA molecule per two T cells in model experiments. To avoid experimental bias, donors of different ages were spread randomly across the sequencing lanes. Two additional independent replicas of 1 million unique cDNA reads from the same blood draw were analyzed for two donors (one aged 18 to 29 and one aged 80 or older). Four age groups were formed from the donors: young (average approximately 15 years), middle-aged (approximately 40), aged (approximately 60) and long-lived (about 80). Age-related changes in TCR beta repertoire diversity were measured in the study by deep sequencing normalized with unique cDNA molecular identifiers.

Results the study describes overall, beyond this receptor: Observed TCR beta diversity per million T cells fell roughly linearly with age, and a significant reduction was already apparent by age about 36. There was a strong correlation between observed TCR beta diversity and the percentage of naive T cells measured by flow cytometry. Estimates of total diversity based on one million sequenced T cells were considered lower bounds and underestimates. Because donor CMV infection status was unknown, age-related changes in expanded clonotypes were potentially confounded. Because profiling used bulk unsorted PBMCs, naive and antigen-experienced compartments could not be compared conclusively. Compared with the aged group, more naive CD4+ T cells, fewer expanded clones and increased TCR diversity were shown by the long-lived group, suggesting age selection.

The library was made by 5' RACE. TCRdb lists the instrument as Illumina HiSeq 2500. The second PCR ran for about 7 to 11 cycles and used a J-beta primer mix along with a sample-barcoded 5' primer. Each TCR beta cDNA molecule received a unique molecular identifier from a template-switch 5' adaptor carrying 12 random nucleotides. Each sample yielded at least 2.5 million CDR3-containing paired-end reads. All of the RNA was converted into first-strand cDNA using the Mint cDNA synthesis kit, with a TRBC-specific oligonucleotide serving as the primer. Following uracil-DNA glycosylase treatment, all cDNA underwent a first 18-cycle PCR with the universal primers M1SS and BC2_uni_R. As for the authors' bioinformatics: For normalization, 1 million high-quality reads were randomly selected from each sample, with every read carrying a distinct molecular identifier. Instead of being binned into consensus sequences, reads that shared molecular identifiers were thrown out. CDR3 identification, clonotype clustering and error correction used MiTCR with a Q25 quality threshold and the strictest error-elimination algorithm. A nonparametric unseen species model using Euler transformation provided a lower-bound estimate of total TCR beta diversity. In TCRdb, the public reads were trimmed at Q25 with fastp and aligned with MiXCR, with productive beta chains retained. Rows with a matching CDR3 protein are joined into one entry that keeps the most common DNA and genes. TCRdb assigned the V and J calls; the authors' analysis was not used. The sample table shows hundreds of thousands of distinct CDR3 sequences, and less than 35% are seen once. 17% of the sample goes to the ten largest clones.

The roughly 38 donors, aged about 6 to 95 years, were systemically healthy Caucasian individuals from Russia. Approximately 9.3 milliliters of peripheral blood were collected from each donor into EDTA-treated Vacutainer tubes. Ficoll-Paque density-gradient centrifugation was used to isolate PBMCs, with at least 7 million per sample. Trizol reagent was used to extract total RNA from PBMCs, with at least 6 micrograms per sample. For every donor, an aliquot of PBMCs went through flow cytometry to measure the percentages of naive CD45RAhigh/CD27high T cells. The CDR3 runs 14 residues from the cysteine to the phenylalanine. CDR3 DNA only is kept here, 42 bases in frame from base 1. Trimming removed 4 bases from V and 5 bases from J, leaving 9 bases between the germline ends. The germline V gene yields MGHDK for CDR1 and SYGVNS for CDR2.

This TCR was sampled from an elderly woman in good health. The specimen sequenced was blood. The chain is assembled from TRBV25-1 and TRBJ1-6; the D gene is perhaps TRBD1, from 6 matching bases. The nucleotides read TGTGCCAGCAGTGTGACAGGAAATAATTCACCCCTCCACTTT. Protein translation: CASSVTGNNSPLHF.